The 5 T cell receptor beta chains reported below all come from one sample, sequenced in a study of cytotoxic CD8 clonotypes in ibrutinib-treated CLL. Only in-frame clones appear in the TCRdb table, and some are missing; sequencing was by immunoSEQ multiplex PCR. This table holds about 140,000 clones, approximately 80% found once. The sample in question was PBMCs, obtained after 12 months of ibrutinib treatment. Receptors originate from a human donor with chronic lymphocytic leukemia.

This sequence joins TRBV5-4 and TRBJ2-3; no clear D. V lost 4 bases to trimming and J lost 2 bases, with 11 bases between them. CDR1 is SGHNT, CDR2 YYREEE, per germline (reference sequence). CDR3 length: 14 amino acids. In DNA, the CDR3 is TGTGCCAGCAGCCAACGATTTTTCACAGATACGCAGTATTTT. Its translation: CASSQRFFTDTQYF.

V is TRBV7-9 and J is TRBJ2-1; TRBD2 agrees at 8 bases. Germline CDR1 SEHNR, CDR2 FQNEAQ (reference sequence). This CDR3 contains 15 residues. J lost 4 bases, V lost 6 bases, and 8 bases had no gene match. CDR3 nucleotide sequence: TGTGCCAGCAGGGCTGGGACTAGTATTTACAATGAGCAGTTCTTC. It is translated as CASRAGTSIYNEQFF.

V is TRBV4-3 and J is TRBJ2-3, with D possibly being TRBD1 (6 bases). The V end was cut by 2 bases, the J end by 2 bases, with 14 bases between. The V gene's germline CDR1 is LGHNA and CDR2 YSLEER. The CDR3 spans 16 residues. CDR3 loop: CASSQMPDRNTDTQYF. CDR3 nucleotide sequence: TGCGCCAGCAGCCAAATGCCTGACAGGAACACAGATACGCAGTATTTT.

This rearrangement joins TRBV6-1 to TRBJ2-7; 7 positions agree with TRBD2. The junction had 3 bases not matched to a gene; V was cut back by 7 bases and J by 3 bases. The CDR3 consists of 12 residues. Germline assignment: CDR1 MNHNS and CDR2 SASEGT. The CDR3 region has the DNA TGTGCCAGCATTAGGGACTACTACGAGCAGTACTTC. Its translation is CASIRDYYEQYF.

The chain recombines TRBV27 with TRBJ2-4; a weak D match, TRBD1 (6 bases). V dropped 4 bases and J dropped 0 bases, with 13 bases sitting between them. The CDR3 consists of 16 residues. CDR1 and CDR2 from the germline V gene are MNHEY and SMNVEV (reference sequence). The CDR3 is CASSSLPGEAKNIQYF. CDR3 sequence (DNA): TGTGCCAGCAGTTCTTTACCAGGGGAAGCCAAAAACATTCAGTACTTC.